The clone carrying this T cell receptor (beta chain) was seen more than once but under ten times. No antigen is known for it. One entry per CDR3 protein results from TCRdb running MiXCR on the 5' RACE reads. In the table there are more than 250,000 distinct CDR3 sequences, approximately 19% of which are singletons. These data belong to a study of T-cell memory formation after mild COVID-19. About the research overall: The TCR clusters were mostly specific to one donor. Study-level points and caveats: CD4+ clones that contracted lay mainly in CM and EM; CD8+ ones lay in EMRA. Some responding clones appeared in pre-infection memory, suggesting cross-reactive memory joined.

The CDR3 loop spans 11 amino acids. Trimming took off 6 bases at V and 11 bases at J, with 13 bases between the two ends. The chain combines TRBV23-1 with TRBJ1-1, with no clear D. TRBV23-1 is classed as an ORF, of uncertain function. The sequence derives from a man aged 18 to 35 who had mild COVID-19 (a few samples of this study predate the infection). Cell type and time point are not known. Sequenced sample: PBMCs or a T cell subset sorted from them (not recorded which). As DNA, the CDR3 is TGCGCCAGCAGGTTCTGGGGTTTGGCTTTCTTT. Translated, it gives CASRFWGLAFF.